The 22 T cell receptor beta chains presented below share a single source sample, sequenced in a study of blood T cells in healthy people across ages. Using a J-beta primer mix together with a sample-barcoded 5' primer, a second PCR was run for roughly 6 to 11 cycles. TCRdb redid the calling of the 5' RACE reads with MiXCR, one entry per CDR3 protein. The table includes 1.5 million to 2 million distinct CDR3 sequences, under 30% detected once. The sample was blood. All receptors derive from a woman in her twenties or thirties in good health.

In its sample, this clonotype was seen many times. The genes are TRBV4-2 and TRBJ1-2; D gene ambiguous. Germline CDR1 is LGHNA and CDR2 is YNFKEQ. CDR3 length: 15 residues. V was pared by 0 bases and J by 2 bases, with 10 bases between. CDR3 residues: CASSQDPNLNYGYTF. CDR3 DNA: TGTGCCAGCAGCCAAGATCCCAACCTCAACTATGGCTACACCTTC.

A word on this clonotype: Sequence at one end of the junction differs from germline and may be a read error. The chain carries TRBV12-3 or TRBV12-4 and TRBJ2-3; maybe TRBD2 (5 bases). This CDR3 comprises 14 residues. The CDR3 DNA sequence: TGTGCCAGCAACCAACGAGCGAGGGCAGATACGGAGTATTTT. Translation gives CASNQRARADTEYF.

Comment on this clonotype: A much larger clone differs by one base, so this may be a read error. In DNA form, the CDR3 reads TGTGCCAGCAGCTACGGACGTGGGTCTCAGTTCTTC. This encodes CASSYGRGSQFF. The chain employs TRBV7-9 and TRBJ2-1; D gene ambiguous. CDR1 SEHNR and CDR2 FQNEAQ come from the germline V gene (reference sequence). The ends were cut back, 4 bases at V and 13 bases at J, with 14 bases in the middle. The CDR3 extends over 12 amino acids.

The chain combines TRBV11-2 with TRBJ2-2, with 8 bases aligning to TRBD1. There are 16 residues in the CDR3. The ends lost 1 base at V and 2 bases at J; junction bases unmatched: 3. CDR1 is SGHAT and CDR2 is FQNNGV in the germline V gene. The CDR3, as DNA: TGTGCCAGCAGCTTAGGAGCAGGGGGCAACACCGGGGAGCTGTTTTTT. It is translated as CASSLGAGGNTGELFF.

As for this clonotype: It may be a read error: a sequence one base away is much more abundant. The chain recombines TRBV29-1 with TRBJ1-2; D unresolved. Germline CDR1 is SQVTM and CDR2 is ANQGSEA. The CDR3 is 14 amino acids. CDR3 loop: CSVPSVGLIYGHTF. Here the CDR3 DNA reads TGCAGCGTCCCTTCTGTGGGTCTCATATATGGCCACACCTTC.

This clonotype was seen a handful of times. This rearrangement joins TRBV2 to TRBJ1-5; D is undetermined. Germline V gene sequence: CDR1 SNHLY, CDR2 FYNNEI. The V end was cut by 2 bases, the J end by 5 bases, with 13 bases between. The CDR3 runs 15 residues. The CDR3 DNA is TGTGCCAGCAGTGAATCCTCCATGAGGGATCAGCCCCAGCATTTT. Amino acids: CASSESSMRDQPQHF.

The CDR3 spells CSALRSGRTDNEQFF. Here the CDR3 DNA reads TGCAGTGCTTTACGTAGCGGTCGCACCGACAATGAGCAGTTCTTC. The chain uses TRBV20-1 and TRBJ2-1; the D gene is possibly TRBD2 (6 bases). In germline, CDR1 is DFQATT, CDR2 SNEGSKA (reference sequence). The CDR3 consists of 15 residues. Trimming took off 5 bases at V and 5 bases at J, with 19 bases between the two ends.

J is TRBJ2-3 and V is TRBV29-1; the D is unclear. The ends were cut back, 5 bases at V and 1 base at J, with 10 bases in the middle. The CDR3 covers 13 residues. Germline values: CDR1 SQVTM, CDR2 ANQGSEA. The CDR3 bases are TGCAGCGTTCGGCCTAGGGGCACAGATACGCAGTATTTT. It translates to CSVRPRGTDTQYF.

The sample holds a few counts of this clonotype. The chain joins TRBV9 to TRBJ2-7; tentative D call: TRBD2 (6 bases). CDR3 length: 14 amino acids. Trimming removed 0 bases at V and 2 bases at J, with 9 bases between. Germline V gene lookup returns CDR1 SGDLS and CDR2 YYNGEE. The CDR3: CASSVDPGAYEQYF. CDR3 nucleotides: TGTGCCAGCAGCGTAGACCCGGGGGCCTACGAGCAGTACTTC.

This clonotype was seen only a few times. V and J are TRBV9 and TRBJ2-1; 9 bases fit TRBD2. Germline CDR1 SGDLS, CDR2 YYNGEE. This CDR3 is built from 16 residues. The trim removed 0 bases at V and 9 bases at J, leaving 10 bases unmatched. The CDR3 DNA sequence: TGTGCCAGCAGCGTAGTTAGTAGCGGGGGTGCAGGTGAGCAGTTCTTC. Translated, it gives CASSVVSSGGAGEQFF.

Notes on this clonotype: Relative to the germline gene, one junction end is altered; a read error may explain this. The chain combines TRBV12-3 or TRBV12-4 with TRBJ2-3; 7 bases fit TRBD1. The CDR3 has 15 amino acids. The CDR3 DNA sequence: TGTGCCAGCAGTCTCGACAGGGTAATCGCAGATGCGCAGTATTTT. Translating gives CASSLDRVIADAQYF.

This clonotype was detected only a few times. The chain joins TRBV27 to TRBJ2-7, with 7 bases lining up with TRBD2. CDR1 is MNHEY and CDR2 is SMNVEV in the germline V gene (reference sequence). Losses at the gene ends were 8 bases for V and 5 bases for J; bases not matched to a gene: 9. This CDR3 has 13 residues. For the CDR3, the DNA is TGTGCCAGCCACCCGGTGGGAGGGAACGAGCAGTACTTC. Translation: CASHPVGGNEQYF.

This clonotype was seen only a few times. The rearrangement uses TRBV7-9 and TRBJ2-1; D might be TRBD1 (5 bases). Trimming left V 5 bases short and J 8 bases short, with 22 bases between. The CDR3 extends over 16 amino acids. Germline loops: CDR1 SEHNR, CDR2 FQNEAQ (reference sequence). CDR3 protein: CASSPSATAALDEQFF. The CDR3 coding sequence is TGTGCCAGCAGCCCGTCGGCGACAGCCGCTTTGGATGAGCAGTTCTTC.

This clonotype has a single count. The CDR3 DNA is TGTGCCAGCAGTGAATTGACAGAAAAAGCTTTCTTT. Translation: CASSELTEKAFF. The genes are TRBV25-1 and TRBJ1-1; maybe TRBD1 (5 bases). This CDR3 has 12 residues. The germline V gene encodes CDR1 MGHDK and CDR2 SYGVNS. With 1 base removed from V and 9 bases from J, the gap between germline ends came to 9 bases.

This clonotype was observed a few times. V usage is TRBV25-1 and J usage is TRBJ2-6, with D hard to call. The ends were cut back, 7 bases at V and 0 bases at J, with 4 bases in the middle. Per germline, CDR1 MGHDK and CDR2 SYGVNS. The CDR3 consists of 13 residues. This chain's CDR3 is CASIHSGANVLTF. CDR3 DNA: TGTGCCAGCATTCACTCTGGGGCCAACGTCCTGACTTTC.

In this sample, this clonotype turned up a few times. This chain links TRBV12-3 or TRBV12-4 with TRBJ2-7; 8 nucleotides line up with TRBD2. The CDR3 sequence is 14 residues long. Trimming at V came to 5 bases and at J to 2 bases, leaving 5 bases not matched to a gene. CDR3 sequence reads: CASSRGGRAYEQYF. The CDR3 DNA sequence: TGTGCCAGCAGTCGCGGGGGGCGGGCCTACGAGCAGTACTTC.

About this clonotype: A much larger clone is a single base away; this may be a read error. The gene calls are TRBV29-1 and TRBJ2-1, with TRBD2 as a possible D gene (5 bases). The V gene's germline CDR1 is SQVTM and CDR2 ANQGSEA. The CDR3 extends over 13 amino acids. The CDR3 protein is CNGPGDFYNEQFF. CDR3 nucleotide sequence: TGCAACGGTCCCGGGGATTTCTACAATGAGCAGTTCTTC.

This clonotype was observed a handful of times. The chain joins TRBV6-5 to TRBJ2-1; 14 bases align to TRBD2. The length of the CDR3 is 14 residues. Germline assignment: CDR1 MNHEY and CDR2 SVGAGI. The ends lost 5 bases at V and 12 bases at J; junction bases unmatched: 6. In DNA, the CDR3 is TGTGCCAGCAGTGGAGGGACTAGCGGGAGCCGGCAGTTCTTC. It codes for CASSGGTSGSRQFF.

This clonotype was seen more than once but under ten times. The rearrangement joins TRBV10-2 to TRBJ1-5, with D uncertain. Trimming shortened V by 6 bases and J by 5 bases, and 11 bases separated the two germline ends. The CDR3 extends over 13 amino acids. Germline CDR1 is WSHSY and CDR2 is SAAADI. This CDR3 reads CASRMGRDQPQHF. CDR3 DNA sequence: TGCGCCAGCAGAATGGGGAGGGATCAGCCCCAGCATTTT.

The CDR3 region is CASSQGSGLAGEVDTQYF. In DNA form, the CDR3 reads TGTGCCAGCAGCCAAGGGAGTGGACTAGCGGGGGAGGTAGATACGCAGTATTTT. The chain carries TRBV4-2 and TRBJ2-3; TRBD2 matches 13 bases. The CDR3 has 18 residues. Germline loops: CDR1 LGHNA, CDR2 YNFKEQ. V shed 1 base and J 5 bases; nucleotides not matched to a gene: 9.

This clonotype was counted a few times. One end of the junction does not line up with germline, which may come from a read error. V and J are TRBV7-9 and TRBJ2-5; no clear D. Germline values: CDR1 SEHNR, CDR2 FQNEAQ (reference sequence). This CDR3 has 11 amino acids. CDR3 coding DNA: TGTGCCAGCAGCCTCAAAGAGATCCAGTACTTC. The encoded protein is CASSLKEIQYF. The full variable domain, completed using reference TRBV7-9 and TRBJ2-5, is DTGVSQNPRHKITKRGQNVTFRCDPISEHNRLYWYRQTLGQGPEFLTYFQNEAQLEKSRLLSDRFSAERPKGSFSTLEIQRTEQGDSAMYLCASSLKEIQYFGPGTRLLVL.

This clonotype has just a few counts. V gene TRBV3-1 combines with J gene TRBJ1-1; D is uncertain. CDR3 length: 13 amino acids. V was shortened by 1 base and J by 3 bases, with 6 bases between the two germline ends. Germline CDR1 and CDR2: LGHDT and YNNKEL (reference sequence). The CDR3 sequence is CASSQVPHTEAFF. The CDR3 DNA sequence: TGTGCCAGCAGCCAAGTCCCCCACACTGAAGCTTTCTTT.